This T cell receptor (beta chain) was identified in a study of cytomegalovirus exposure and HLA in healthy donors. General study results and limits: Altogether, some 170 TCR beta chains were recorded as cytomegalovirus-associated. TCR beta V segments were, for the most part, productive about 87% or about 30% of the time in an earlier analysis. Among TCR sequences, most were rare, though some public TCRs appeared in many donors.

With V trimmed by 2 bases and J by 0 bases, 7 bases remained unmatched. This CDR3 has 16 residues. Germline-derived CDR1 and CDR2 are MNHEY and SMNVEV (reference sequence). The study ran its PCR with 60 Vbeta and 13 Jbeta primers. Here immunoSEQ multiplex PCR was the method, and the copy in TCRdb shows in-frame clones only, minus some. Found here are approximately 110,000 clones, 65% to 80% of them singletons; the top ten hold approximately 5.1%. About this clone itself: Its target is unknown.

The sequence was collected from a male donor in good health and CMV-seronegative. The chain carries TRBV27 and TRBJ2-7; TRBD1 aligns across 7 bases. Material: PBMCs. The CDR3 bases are TGTGCCAGCAGTTTAGAGAGGGACAGACCCTCCTACGAGCAGTACTTC. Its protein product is CASSLERDRPSYEQYF.